These 29 T cell receptor beta chains share one sample of origin, sequenced in a study of shared T cell receptors in the human thymus. Repertoires were generated with immunoSEQ multiplex PCR, while TCRdb's copy carries only in-frame clones and drops some. The sample comprises about 710,000 clones, around 87% of which are singletons, and 0.0094% rests with the top ten. The sample also formed part of further work on human thymus T cells.

The sample consisted of thymocytes. These receptors all stem from a boy younger than two with a congenital heart defect.

This clone was observed a few times. CDR3 region: CASSPLGSEAFF. Here the CDR3 DNA reads TGTGCCAGCTCACCCCTAGGCTCTGAAGCTTTCTTT. The genes are TRBV18 and TRBJ1-1; no firm D call. V gave up 3 bases and J gave up 6 bases, with 8 bases separating them. Germline CDR1 reads KGHSH; CDR2 reads LQKENI. The CDR3 loop spans 12 amino acids.

This rearrangement joins TRBV10-3 to TRBJ2-1, with TRBD1 matching over 12 bases. Germline V gene sequence: CDR1 ENHRY, CDR2 SYGVKD. V was pared by 0 bases and J by 6 bases, with 15 bases of the junction left unmatched. The CDR3 sequence is 20 residues long. The chain's CDR3 is CAISESPGQGAGGVSNEQFF. The CDR3, as DNA: TGTGCCATCAGTGAGTCGCCGGGACAGGGGGCCGGCGGGGTTAGCAATGAGCAGTTCTTC.

The chain carries TRBV9 and TRBJ1-1; D unresolved. Germline V gene data show CDR1 as SGDLS and CDR2 as YYNGEE. The CDR3 length is 13 residues. Between the trimmed V and J ends, which lost 3 bases and 7 bases, there was a span of 13 bases. The DNA for the CDR3 is TGTGCCAGCAGCGCCGGGTGGGAGGGTGAAGCTTTCTTT. Translated: CASSAGWEGEAFF.

V and J are TRBV5-6 and TRBJ2-6; TRBD2 is a possible D gene (6 bases). Germline CDR1 and CDR2: SGHDT and YYEEEE. The CDR3 sequence is 16 residues long. V lost 0 bases, J lost 2 bases, and 9 bases lay in between. The CDR3 coding sequence is TGTGCCAGCAGCTTGGTTAGGGAGGCTGGGGCCAACGTCCTGACTTTC. Translation: CASSLVREAGANVLTF.

V usage is TRBV30 and J usage is TRBJ2-7, with 8 bases aligning to TRBD1. This CDR3 is 14 amino acids long. J lost 5 bases, V lost 0 bases, and 6 bases had no gene match. Germline V lookup: CDR1 GTSNPN, CDR2 SVGIG (reference sequence). The CDR3 region has the DNA TGTGCCTGGAGTGTAGGACAGGGTGGGAACGAGCAGTACTTC. This gives the protein CAWSVGQGGNEQYF.

CDR3 DNA sequence: TGTGCCAGCAGTGAATATAGACTCCTGAGCTCCTACGAGCAGTACTTC. Translated, it gives CASSEYRLLSSYEQYF. This chain joins TRBV2 and TRBJ2-7; D is uncertain. The CDR3 totals 16 residues. CDR1 SNHLY and CDR2 FYNNEI come from the germline V gene. Trimming left V 2 bases short and J 0 bases short, with 14 bases between.

The V gene is TRBV4-3, the J gene TRBJ2-7, with TRBD2 matching 7 bases. The junction had 10 bases not matched to a gene; V was cut back by 3 bases and J by 5 bases. Germline CDR1 is LGHNA and CDR2 is YSLEER. The CDR3 loop spans 15 amino acids. The CDR3 sequence: CASSHSRGFGHEQYF. For the CDR3, the DNA is TGCGCCAGCAGCCACTCGCGGGGGTTCGGGCACGAGCAGTACTTC.

This clone occurred a few times. The chain employs TRBV5-4 and TRBJ2-1; 15 bases are a match to TRBD2. This CDR3 is built from 16 residues. The V gene end was trimmed by 3 bases and the J gene end by 9 bases; junction bases not matched to a gene: 7. Germline CDR1 SGHNT, CDR2 YYREEE (reference sequence). CDR3 amino acids: CASSWGLAGGGGEQFF. In DNA, the CDR3 is TGTGCCAGCAGCTGGGGACTAGCGGGAGGTGGTGGTGAGCAGTTCTTC.

This chain joins TRBV7-8 and TRBJ1-2; D is unclear. This CDR3 spans 14 amino acids. Trimming took 3 bases from V and 5 from J, leaving 13 bases between them. The germline V gene has CDR1 SGHVS and CDR2 FQNEAQ. CDR3 in amino acids: CASSFGATGYGYTF. For the CDR3, the DNA is TGTGCCAGCAGCTTCGGAGCGACCGGGTATGGCTACACCTTC.

This CDR3 is CASSFLTRDEQETQYF. CDR3 DNA sequence: TGTGCCAGCAGTTTTCTAACGCGGGACGAACAAGAGACCCAGTACTTC. This chain joins TRBV28 and TRBJ2-5, with a tentative D call TRBD2 (6 bases). Germline assignment: CDR1 MDHEN and CDR2 SYDVKM. The CDR3 loop spans 16 amino acids. V lost 3 bases, J lost 2 bases, and 16 bases lay in between.

The chain combines TRBV11-3 with TRBJ1-6; tentatively, D is TRBD1 (6 bases). With 4 bases removed from V and 9 bases from J, the gap between germline ends came to 13 bases. CDR1 and CDR2 from the germline V gene are SGHNT and YENEEA. This CDR3 is built from 14 residues. The CDR3 reads CASSSGTPSSPLHF. DNA of the CDR3: TGTGCCAGCAGCTCCGGGACACCCAGTTCACCCCTCCACTTT.

The V and J genes are TRBV18 and TRBJ2-3; perhaps TRBD2 as D (6 bases). This CDR3 region has 16 residues. V gave up 2 bases and J gave up 2 bases, with 14 bases separating them. Germline lookup yields CDR1 KGHSH and CDR2 LQKENI. The CDR3 nucleotides read TGTGCCAGCTCACCAAACTCCCGGGGGTTCACAGATACGCAGTATTTT. This gives the protein CASSPNSRGFTDTQYF. Full variable domain (missing parts from reference TRBV18 and TRBJ2-3): NAGVMQNPRHLVRRRGQEARLRCSPMKGHSHVYWYRQLPEEGLKFMVYLQKENIIDESGMPKERFSAEFPKEGPSILRIQQVVRGDSAAYFCASSPNSRGFTDTQYFGPGTRLTVL.

The rearrangement links TRBV6-4 to TRBJ2-1, with 9 bases matching TRBD2. This CDR3 contains 15 residues. The V gene end was trimmed by 2 bases and the J gene end by 7 bases; junction bases not matched to a gene: 6. Germline V gene data show CDR1 as MRHNA and CDR2 as SNTAGT. In nucleotides, the CDR3 is TGTGCCAGCAGTGACCGCAGCGGGGGGAGGAATGAGCAGTTCTTC. Translating gives CASSDRSGGRNEQFF.

V and J are TRBV7-9 and TRBJ1-2; D is perhaps TRBD1 (5 bases). Looked up from germline, CDR1 is SEHNR and CDR2 is FQNEAQ (reference sequence). V lost 5 bases and J lost 5, with 21 bases in between. The CDR3 is made up of 16 amino acids. The CDR3 coding sequence is TGTGCCAGCAGCCCCGCGGCAGGGCTCCCTCTGTATGGCTACACCTTC. The encoded protein is CASSPAAGLPLYGYTF.

The chain recombines TRBV30 with TRBJ1-1; D is unclear. The CDR3 extends over 11 amino acids. Germline V gene data show CDR1 as GTSNPN and CDR2 as SVGIG (reference sequence). V lost 4 bases and J lost 5, with 8 bases in between. CDR3 DNA sequence: TGTGCCTGGATAGTCAAGACTGAAGCTTTCTTT. Protein sequence: CAWIVKTEAFF.

The V call is TRBV4-3, the J call TRBJ2-4; 8 bases map to TRBD2. CDR3 size: 19 residues. Trimming at V came to 0 bases and at J to 2 bases, leaving 12 bases not matched to a gene. In germline, CDR1 is LGHNA, CDR2 YSLEER. The CDR3 reads CASSQEIEHRGGPKNIQYF. DNA for the CDR3: TGCGCCAGCAGCCAAGAAATAGAACACCGGGGGGGCCCCAAAAACATTCAGTACTTC.

The chain carries TRBV6-5 and TRBJ2-1; 11 bases agree with TRBD2. With V trimmed by 2 bases and J by 6 bases, 6 bases remained unmatched. This CDR3 has 16 amino acids. The germline gives CDR1 MNHEY, CDR2 SVGAGI. In DNA form, the CDR3 reads TGTGCCAGCAGTTACGTAGCGGGAGGGGCGTTCAATGAGCAGTTCTTC. Protein product: CASSYVAGGAFNEQFF.

This sequence joins TRBV7-9 and TRBJ2-7; D uncertain. V was cut by 4 bases and J by 3 bases, with 19 bases left in between. The CDR3 runs to 16 residues. Germline CDR1 SEHNR, CDR2 FQNEAQ (reference sequence). As DNA, the CDR3 is TGTGCCAGCAGCTGCGCCCCATCGCCCGTGTGCTACGAGCAGTACTTC. This gives the protein CASSCAPSPVCYEQYF. The whole variable domain, remainder taken from reference TRBV7-9 and TRBJ2-7, is DTGVSQNPRHKITKRGQNVTFRCDPISEHNRLYWYRQTLGQGPEFLTYFQNEAQLEKSRLLSDRFSAERPKGSFSTLEIQRTEQGDSAMYLCASSCAPSPVCYEQYFGPGTRLTVT.

The rearrangement joins TRBV4-3 to TRBJ2-1, with D perhaps matching TRBD2 (5 bases). The CDR3 sequence is 16 residues long. V shed 3 bases and J shed 3 bases, with 15 bases lying between them. Looked up from germline, CDR1 is LGHNA and CDR2 is YSLEER. This CDR3 is CASSQGVHPGYNEQFF. The CDR3 DNA reads as TGCGCCAGCAGCCAGGGAGTTCATCCTGGCTACAATGAGCAGTTCTTC.

J is TRBJ2-7 and V is TRBV7-2; 8 nucleotides agree with TRBD2. Germline V gene sequence: CDR1 SGHTA, CDR2 FQGNSA. The length of the CDR3 is 15 residues. J lost 6 bases, V lost 1 base, and 8 bases had no gene match. The CDR3: CASSLGERGSCEQYF. The CDR3 DNA follows: TGTGCCAGCAGCTTAGGGGAGCGGGGGAGCTGCGAGCAGTACTTC.

The rearrangement links TRBV2 to TRBJ2-5, with a weak D call TRBD2 (7 bases). Germline-derived CDR1 and CDR2 are SNHLY and FYNNEI. V lost 4 bases and J 10 bases, leaving 13 bases between the germline ends. The CDR3 extends over 12 amino acids. The CDR3 here is CASSVGEGDQYF. CDR3 sequence (DNA): TGTGCCAGCAGTGTCGGGGAGGGGGACCAGTACTTC.

The chain joins TRBV4-3 to TRBJ1-1, with D possibly being TRBD1 (6 bases). Looked up from germline, CDR1 is LGHNA and CDR2 is YSLEER. Deletions cut 1 base from V and 3 bases from J, with 18 bases between. This CDR3 has 17 amino acids. The CDR3 is CASSQVRTVQGYTEAFF. CDR3 bases: TGCGCCAGCAGCCAAGTAAGGACAGTCCAGGGGTACACTGAAGCTTTCTTT.

The chain is built from TRBV7-9 and TRBJ2-2, with TRBD1 matching 7 bases. With V trimmed by 10 bases and J by 2 bases, 7 bases remained unmatched. The CDR3 runs 14 residues. Germline V gives CDR1 SEHNR, CDR2 FQNEAQ (reference sequence). The CDR3 spells CATKGQHNTGELFF. The CDR3 coding sequence is TGTGCCACGAAGGGACAGCACAACACCGGGGAGCTGTTTTTT.

This rearrangement joins TRBV19 to TRBJ2-3; D is possibly TRBD1 (6 bases). The germline CDR1 and CDR2 sequences are LNHDA and SQIVND (reference sequence). V was shortened by 8 bases and J by 2 bases, with 11 bases between the two germline ends. This CDR3 comprises 13 residues. Here the CDR3 DNA reads TGTGCCAGTGTGGACAGACTCACAGATACGCAGTATTTT. This gives the protein CASVDRLTDTQYF.

The J gene is TRBJ1-1, the V gene TRBV7-2; D call uncertain. Germline values: CDR1 SGHTA, CDR2 FQGNSA. V was trimmed by 2 bases and J by 8 bases, leaving 6 bases between them. This CDR3 contains 11 residues. The CDR3 is CASSLHAEAFF. CDR3 nucleotide sequence: TGTGCCAGCAGCTTACATGCGGAAGCTTTCTTT.

This chain joins TRBV4-3 and TRBJ1-1; D possibly corresponds to TRBD1 (6 bases). Looked up from germline, CDR1 is LGHNA and CDR2 is YSLEER. The CDR3 has 15 amino acids. V was clipped by 0 bases and J by 4 bases, with 12 bases between them. The CDR3: CASSQEGGQGTEAFF. In DNA form, the CDR3 reads TGCGCCAGCAGCCAAGAGGGGGGGCAGGGCACTGAAGCTTTCTTT.

V gene TRBV4-3 combines with J gene TRBJ2-1, with 14 bases identical to TRBD2. This CDR3 is 19 amino acids long. Germline values: CDR1 LGHNA, CDR2 YSLEER. J lost 7 bases, V lost 1 base, and 12 bases had no gene match. CDR3 in DNA: TGCGCCAGCAGCCAAGGGACAGTCGGGACTAGCGGGAGTGGGAATGAGCAGTTCTTC. Translation gives CASSQGTVGTSGSGNEQFF.

The V and J genes are TRBV7-8 and TRBJ1-1, with a weak D call TRBD1 (5 bases). This CDR3 has 15 amino acids. The V gene's germline CDR1 is SGHVS and CDR2 FQNEAQ. V was pared by 6 bases and J by 0 bases, with 14 bases between. The CDR3 DNA is TGTGCCAGCAGTTCAGGGTTTCTAATGAACACTGAAGCTTTCTTT. Amino acid sequence: CASSSGFLMNTEAFF. Using reference TRBV7-8 and TRBJ1-1 for the parts outside the CDR3, the full variable domain is GAGVSQSPRYKVAKRGQDVALRCDPISGHVSLFWYQQALGQGPEFLTYFQNEAQLDKSGLPSDRFFAERPEGSVSTLKIQRTQQEDSAVYLCASSSGFLMNTEAFFGQGTRLTVV.

The gene calls are TRBV15 and TRBJ2-3; 8 nucleotides line up with TRBD1. Germline V gene data show CDR1 as LNHNV and CDR2 as YYDKDF (reference sequence). Trimming cost V 0 bases and J 4 bases; bases outside gene matches: 9. There are 17 residues in the CDR3. The CDR3: CATSRDLPTGEPDTQYF. DNA for the CDR3: TGTGCCACCAGCAGAGATCTTCCGACAGGGGAGCCAGATACGCAGTATTTT.